These T cell receptor beta chains were read from a single sample in a study of neurological immune-mediated disorders. TCRdb independently ran MiXCR on the 5' RACE reads; one entry per CDR3 protein. Counted here are around 78,000 distinct CDR3 sequences, 17% occurring once; the ten biggest clones make up less than 20%. The sequenced sample was PBMCs. These receptors came from a woman in her thirties or forties in good health. CDR3s include the opening cysteine and the closing phenylalanine or tryptophan. A D gene is named only where the DNA matches it firmly. A clone size is listed for some rows: how often the clone was seen (once, few, many), or a class if it is expanded.

v_call	j_call	d_call	clone_size	cdr3_nt	cdr3_aa
TRBV30	TRBJ2-1	TRBD1	once	TGTGCCTGGGTAGGGACAGGGGAGCAGTTCTTC	CAWVGTGEQFF
TRBV18	TRBJ2-2	TRBD2	once	TGTGCCAGCCACCCGATGACTAGCGGTGCCACCGGGGAGCTGTTTTTT	CASHPMTSGATGELFF
TRBV20-1	TRBJ1-2	-	-	TGCATTGCTAGGGTAAACTATGGCTACACCTTC	CIARVNYGYTF
TRBV5-6	TRBJ1-2	-	many	TGTGCCAGCAGCTTGGAGACATACGGCTACACCTTC	CASSLETYGYTF
TRBV20-1	TRBJ2-1	TRBD2	many	TGCAGTGCTAGAGATTCACGGGGGGGCTACAATGAGCAGTTCTTC	CSARDSRGGYNEQFF
TRBV5-1	TRBJ2-5	-	many	TGCGCCAGCAGCCCCGGACCGCAAGAGACCCAGTACTTC	CASSPGPQETQYF
TRBV7-2	TRBJ2-7	-	many	TGTGCCAGCAGCCGGGACTCTACTCAAGACGAGCAGTACTTC	CASSRDSTQDEQYF
TRBV20-1	TRBJ2-7	-	many	TGCAGTGCTAGAGATCAGTGGGGAGTCTCCTACGAGCAGTACTTC	CSARDQWGVSYEQYF
TRBV20-1	TRBJ2-5	TRBD2	many	TGCAGTGCTAGAGGCTTACGGGGGGAGGAAGAGACCCAGTACTTC	CSARGLRGEEETQYF
TRBV20-1	TRBJ1-1	-	many	TGCAGTGCTTCACAGGGTTTAAGTGAAGCTTTCTTT	CSASQGLSEAFF
TRBV5-4	TRBJ1-2	-	-	TGTGCCAGCAGCAAGCTGTCGGGGCCCTTTTCCCCCTATGGCTACACCTTC	CASSKLSGPFSPYGYTF
TRBV5-1	TRBJ2-1	-	many	TGCGCCAGCAGCTTGAGGTTGCTATCCTACAATGAGCAGTTCTTC	CASSLRLLSYNEQFF
TRBV4-3	TRBJ1-3	TRBD1	many	TGCGCCAGCAGCCAAGGACTTGGACAGGTTGGAAACACCATATATTTT	CASSQGLGQVGNTIYF
TRBV7-8	TRBJ2-3	TRBD2	many	TGTGCCAGCAGCGGGGGGACTAGCGGGGGCACAGATACGCAGTATTTT	CASSGGTSGGTDTQYF
TRBV7-2	TRBJ2-3	TRBD2	many	TGTGCCAGCAGCTTAGGACTAGCGGGGGGGCGAACAGATACGCAGTATTTT	CASSLGLAGGRTDTQYF
TRBV20-1	TRBJ2-3	TRBD2	-	TGCAGTGCTAGAGGCGGGAGGGCCACAGATACGCAGTATTTT	CSARGGRATDTQYF
TRBV15	TRBJ2-3	TRBD2	many	TGTGCCACCAAAGGACTAGCGGGGGGAACAGATACGCAGTATTTT	CATKGLAGGTDTQYF
TRBV3-1	TRBJ1-2	-	many	TGTGCCAGCAGCCAAGTCGAACAGCGACACACCTTC	CASSQVEQRHTF
TRBV7-2	TRBJ1-4	-	many	TGTGCCAGCAGCTTAGGAGGGACACAGGATGAAAAACTGTTTTTT	CASSLGGTQDEKLFF
TRBV27	TRBJ1-2	-	-	TGTGCCAGCAGTCTAACGGGTTTAGTTGGCTACACCTTC	CASSLTGLVGYTF
TRBV30	TRBJ1-5	TRBD1	many	TGTGCCTGGAGTGCCGGACAGGGGAATCAGCCCCAGCATTTT	CAWSAGQGNQPQHF
TRBV3-1	TRBJ2-3	-	many	TGTGCCAGCAGCCAAGATTTACTGCTAGTCAGCACAGATACGCAGTATTTT	CASSQDLLLVSTDTQYF
TRBV3-1	TRBJ2-7	TRBD2	many	TGTGCCAGCAGCCAAGGATGGGGGGGTAATGCCTACGAGCAGTACTTC	CASSQGWGGNAYEQYF
TRBV7-9	TRBJ2-7	TRBD1	-	TGTGCCAGAAGCCTTGACAGGGGGTCCTACGAGCAGTACTTC	CARSLDRGSYEQYF
TRBV29-1	TRBJ2-1	-	many	TGCAGCGTTGTCGGGGGTAAATACAATGAGCAGTTCTTC	CSVVGGKYNEQFF
TRBV18	TRBJ2-2	TRBD2	-	TGTGCCAGCTCACCACCTTGGACTAGCGGGGAGCCGAACACCGGGGAGCTGTTTTTT	CASSPPWTSGEPNTGELFF
TRBV5-1	TRBJ2-2	-	many	TGCGCCAGCACTAACGGAGCGAACACCGGGGAGCTGTTTTTT	CASTNGANTGELFF
TRBV29-1	TRBJ2-5	-	-	TGCAGCGTTGTGCTCGGGGGAGAGACCCAGTACTTC	CSVVLGGETQYF
TRBV27	TRBJ2-3	-	-	TGTGCCAGCGGATTCCGGGGGCGGGGGTGCGGAGATATGCAGTATTTT	CASGFRGRGCGDMQYF
TRBV5-1	TRBJ2-5	-	many	TGCGCCAGCAGCTTGGGTCCAGCGCTTCAAGAGACCCAGTACTTC	CASSLGPALQETQYF
TRBV5-1	TRBJ1-1	-	many	TGCGCCAGCAGCTTCGCTAGGGGTTCGAACACTGAAGCTTTCTTT	CASSFARGSNTEAFF
TRBV5-1	TRBJ2-1	-	many	TGCGCCAGCAGCTTGAGGAGCTCCTACAATGAGCAGTTCTTC	CASSLRSSYNEQFF
TRBV10-3	TRBJ1-3	TRBD1	many	TGTGCCATCAGTGACTTTGGCAGGGGGGAAGGAAACACCATATATTTT	CAISDFGRGEGNTIYF
TRBV20-1	TRBJ2-1	TRBD2	many	TGCAGTGCTAGAACGAGGACTAGCGGGGAGGAGGAGCAGTTCTTC	CSARTRTSGEEEQFF
TRBV6-6	TRBJ2-3	-	many	TGTGCCAGCAGTCCAGGGACCGGCCGGGGGGATACGCAGTATTTT	CASSPGTGRGDTQYF
TRBV2	TRBJ2-5	-	few	TGTGCCAGCAGTGGGGGCTTTTGGGAGACCCAGTACTTC	CASSGGFWETQYF
TRBV10-3	TRBJ2-1	-	many	TGTGCCGGAGGGTGGGTGGGTGACAATGAGCAGTTCTTC	CAGGWVGDNEQFF
TRBV5-6	TRBJ2-5	-	many	TGTGCCAGCAGCCGATCGCCTGGACAAGAGACCCAGTACTTC	CASSRSPGQETQYF
TRBV3-1	TRBJ2-2	-	few	TGTGCCAGCAGCCCTAAGCGGGCCGTGAACACCGGGGAGCTGTTTTTT	CASSPKRAVNTGELFF
TRBV20-1	TRBJ2-1	TRBD2	many	TGCAGTGCCGCACTAGCGGGGGTTTACAATGAGCAGTTCTTC	CSAALAGVYNEQFF
TRBV29-1	TRBJ2-2	-	many	TGCAGCGTCGACAGAGTTAGCACCGGGGAGCTGTTTTTT	CSVDRVSTGELFF
TRBV14	TRBJ1-2	-	many	TGTGCCAGCAGCCAAGATCCGGAGGTTTGGGGCTACACCTTC	CASSQDPEVWGYTF